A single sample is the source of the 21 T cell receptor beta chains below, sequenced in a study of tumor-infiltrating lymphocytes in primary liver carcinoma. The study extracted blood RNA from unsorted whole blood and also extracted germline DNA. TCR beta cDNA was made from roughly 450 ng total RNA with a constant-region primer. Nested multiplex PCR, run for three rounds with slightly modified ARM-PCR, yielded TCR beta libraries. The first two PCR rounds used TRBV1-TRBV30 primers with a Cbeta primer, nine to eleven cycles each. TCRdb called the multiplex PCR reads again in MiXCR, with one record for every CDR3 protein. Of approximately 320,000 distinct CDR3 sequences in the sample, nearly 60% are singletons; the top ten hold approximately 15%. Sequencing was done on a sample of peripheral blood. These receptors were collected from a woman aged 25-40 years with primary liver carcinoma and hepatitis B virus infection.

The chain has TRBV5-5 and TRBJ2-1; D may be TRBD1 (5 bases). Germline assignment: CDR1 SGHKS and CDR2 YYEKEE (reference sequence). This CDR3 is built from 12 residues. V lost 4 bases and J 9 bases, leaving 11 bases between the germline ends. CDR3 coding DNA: TGTGCCAGCAGCGGGGCGAGCGTTGAGCAGTTCTTC. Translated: CASSGASVEQFF.

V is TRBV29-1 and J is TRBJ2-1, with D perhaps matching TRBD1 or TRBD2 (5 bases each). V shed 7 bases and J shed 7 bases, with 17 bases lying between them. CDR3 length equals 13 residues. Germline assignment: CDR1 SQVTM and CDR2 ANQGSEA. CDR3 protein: CSDRGMGENEQFF. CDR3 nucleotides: TGCAGCGACCGTGGGATGGGGGAGAATGAGCAGTTCTTC.

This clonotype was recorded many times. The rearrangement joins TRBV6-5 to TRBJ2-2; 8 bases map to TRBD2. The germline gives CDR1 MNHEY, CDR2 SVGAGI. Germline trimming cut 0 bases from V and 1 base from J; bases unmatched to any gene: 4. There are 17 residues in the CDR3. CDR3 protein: CASSYSVAGGNTGELFF. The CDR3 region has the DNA TGTGCCAGCAGTTACTCGGTGGCGGGAGGGAACACCGGGGAGCTGTTTTTT.

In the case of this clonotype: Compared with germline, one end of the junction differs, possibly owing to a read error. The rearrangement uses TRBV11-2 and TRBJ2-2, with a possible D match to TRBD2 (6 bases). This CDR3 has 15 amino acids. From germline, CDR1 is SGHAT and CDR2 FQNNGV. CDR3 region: CASSLGAANTGGLFF. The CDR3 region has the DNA TGTGCCAGCAGCTTAGGGGCAGCGAACACCGGGGGGCTGTTTTTT.

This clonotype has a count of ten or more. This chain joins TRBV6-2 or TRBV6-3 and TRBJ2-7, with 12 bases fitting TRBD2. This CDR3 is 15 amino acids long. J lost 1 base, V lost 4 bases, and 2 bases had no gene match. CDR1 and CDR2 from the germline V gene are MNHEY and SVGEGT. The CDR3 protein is CASSWGLAGSYEQYF. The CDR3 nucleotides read TGTGCCAGCAGTTGGGGACTAGCGGGTTCCTACGAGCAGTACTTC.

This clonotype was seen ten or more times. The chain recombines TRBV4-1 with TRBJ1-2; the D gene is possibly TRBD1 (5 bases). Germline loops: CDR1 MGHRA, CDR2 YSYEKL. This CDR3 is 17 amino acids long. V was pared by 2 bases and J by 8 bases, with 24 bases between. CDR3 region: CASSQNSGGARFVGYTF. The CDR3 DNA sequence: TGCGCCAGCAGCCAAAACTCTGGTGGGGCGCGGTTCGTAGGCTACACCTTC.

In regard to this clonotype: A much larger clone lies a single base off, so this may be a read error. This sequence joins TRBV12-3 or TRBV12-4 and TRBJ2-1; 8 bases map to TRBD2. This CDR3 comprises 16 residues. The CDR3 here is CASSLNTGGPGNELFF. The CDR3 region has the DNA TGTGCCAGCAGTTTAAATACGGGAGGGCCGGGAAATGAGCTGTTCTTC.

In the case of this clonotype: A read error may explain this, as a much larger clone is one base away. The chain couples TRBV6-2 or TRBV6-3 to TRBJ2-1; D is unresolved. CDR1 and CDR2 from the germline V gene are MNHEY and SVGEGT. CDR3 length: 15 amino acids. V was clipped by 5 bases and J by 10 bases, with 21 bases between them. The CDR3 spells CASSHLDMGRREQFF. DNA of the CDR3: TGTGCCAGCAGTCACTTAGATATGGGTCGACGGGAGCAGTTCTTC.

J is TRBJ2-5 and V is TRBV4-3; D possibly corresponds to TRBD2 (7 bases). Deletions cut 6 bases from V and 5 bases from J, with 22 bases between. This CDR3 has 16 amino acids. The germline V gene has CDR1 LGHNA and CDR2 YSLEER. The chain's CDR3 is CASRKGGGGSGETQYF. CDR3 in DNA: TGCGCCAGCAGGAAAGGGGGAGGCGGGAGTGGTGAGACCCAGTACTTC.

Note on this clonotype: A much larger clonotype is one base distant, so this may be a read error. The CDR3 region has the DNA TGTGCCAGAAGTGATTTGGGTCGGTACAATGAGCAGTTCTTC. It is translated as CARSDLGRYNEQFF. V usage is TRBV6-1 and J usage is TRBJ2-1; unclear D gene. Germline-derived CDR1 and CDR2 are MNHNS and SASEGT. The CDR3 has 14 residues.

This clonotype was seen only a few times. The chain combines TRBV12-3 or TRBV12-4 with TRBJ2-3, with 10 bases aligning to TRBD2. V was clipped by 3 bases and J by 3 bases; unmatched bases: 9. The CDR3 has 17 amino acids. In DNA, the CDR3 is TGTGCCAGCAGTTTGTTCGGGACTAGCGCCGGGACAGATACGCAGTATTTT. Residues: CASSLFGTSAGTDTQYF.

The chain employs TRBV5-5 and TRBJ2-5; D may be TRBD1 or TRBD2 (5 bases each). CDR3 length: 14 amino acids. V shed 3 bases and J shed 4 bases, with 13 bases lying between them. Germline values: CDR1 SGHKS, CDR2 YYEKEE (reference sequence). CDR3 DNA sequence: TGTGCCAGCAGCTCGAAGACTGGGGGAGAGACCCAGTACTTC. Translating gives CASSSKTGGETQYF.

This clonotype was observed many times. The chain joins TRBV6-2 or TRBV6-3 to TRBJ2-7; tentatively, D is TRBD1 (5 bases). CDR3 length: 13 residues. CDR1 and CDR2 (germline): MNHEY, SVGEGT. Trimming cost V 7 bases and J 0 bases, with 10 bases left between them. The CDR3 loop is CASIETASYEQYF. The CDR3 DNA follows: TGTGCCAGCATTGAGACAGCCTCCTACGAGCAGTACTTC.

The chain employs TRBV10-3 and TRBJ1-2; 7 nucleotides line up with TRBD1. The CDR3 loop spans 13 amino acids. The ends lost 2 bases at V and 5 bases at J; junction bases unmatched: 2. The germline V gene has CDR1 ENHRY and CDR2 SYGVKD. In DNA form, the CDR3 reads TGTGCCATCAGTGAGATGGGACAGTATGGCTACACCTTC. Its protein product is CAISEMGQYGYTF.

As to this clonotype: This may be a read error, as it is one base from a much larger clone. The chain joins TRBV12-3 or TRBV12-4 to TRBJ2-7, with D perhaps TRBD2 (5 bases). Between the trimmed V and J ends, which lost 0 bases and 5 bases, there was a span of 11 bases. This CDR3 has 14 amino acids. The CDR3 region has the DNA TGTGCCAGCAGTTTAGCGGGAGTGTGGAACGAGCAGTACTTC. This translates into CASSLAGVWNEQYF.

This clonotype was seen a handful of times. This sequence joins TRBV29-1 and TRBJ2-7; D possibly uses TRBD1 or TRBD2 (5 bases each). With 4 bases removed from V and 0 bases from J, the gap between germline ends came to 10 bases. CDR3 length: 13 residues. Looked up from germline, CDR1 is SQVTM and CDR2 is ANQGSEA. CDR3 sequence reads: CSVGGASSYEQYF. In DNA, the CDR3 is TGCAGCGTTGGAGGGGCTAGCTCCTACGAGCAGTACTTC.

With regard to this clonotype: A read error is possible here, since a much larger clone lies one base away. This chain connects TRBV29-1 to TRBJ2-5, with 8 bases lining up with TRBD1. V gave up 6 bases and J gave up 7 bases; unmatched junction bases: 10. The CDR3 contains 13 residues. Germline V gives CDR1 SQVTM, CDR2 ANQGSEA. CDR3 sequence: CSVGTGRRGTQYF. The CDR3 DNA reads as TGCAGCGTCGGGACAGGCCGGAGAGGGACCCAGTACTTC.

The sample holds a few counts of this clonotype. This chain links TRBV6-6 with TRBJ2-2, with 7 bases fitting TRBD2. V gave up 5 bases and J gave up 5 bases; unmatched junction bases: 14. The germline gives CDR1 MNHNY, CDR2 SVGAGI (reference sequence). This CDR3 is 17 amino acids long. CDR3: CASSAFLRAGRTGELFF. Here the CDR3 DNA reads TGTGCCAGCAGTGCTTTTCTCCGAGCGGGACGGACCGGGGAGCTGTTTTTT.

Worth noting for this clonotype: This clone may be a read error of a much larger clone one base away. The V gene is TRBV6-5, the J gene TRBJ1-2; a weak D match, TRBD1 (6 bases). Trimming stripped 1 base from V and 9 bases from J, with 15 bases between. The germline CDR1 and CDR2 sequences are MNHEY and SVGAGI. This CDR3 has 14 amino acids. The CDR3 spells CASSYFQGTECYTF. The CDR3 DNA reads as TGTGCCAGCAGTTACTTTCAGGGGACGGAGTGCTACACCTTC.

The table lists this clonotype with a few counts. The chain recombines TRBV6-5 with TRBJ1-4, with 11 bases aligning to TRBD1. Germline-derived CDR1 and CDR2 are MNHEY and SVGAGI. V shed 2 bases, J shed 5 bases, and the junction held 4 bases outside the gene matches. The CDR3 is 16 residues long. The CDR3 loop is CASSYKRTGGNEKLFF. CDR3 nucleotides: TGTGCCAGCAGTTACAAGCGGACAGGGGGCAATGAAAAACTGTTTTTT.

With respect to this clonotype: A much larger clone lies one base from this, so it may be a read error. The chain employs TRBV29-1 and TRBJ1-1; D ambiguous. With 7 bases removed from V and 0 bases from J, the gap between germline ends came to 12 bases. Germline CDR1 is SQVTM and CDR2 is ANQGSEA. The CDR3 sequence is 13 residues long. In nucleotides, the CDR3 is TGCAGCGCTACCCCGGATCTGAACACTGAAGCTTTCTTT. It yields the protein CSATPDLNTEAFF.